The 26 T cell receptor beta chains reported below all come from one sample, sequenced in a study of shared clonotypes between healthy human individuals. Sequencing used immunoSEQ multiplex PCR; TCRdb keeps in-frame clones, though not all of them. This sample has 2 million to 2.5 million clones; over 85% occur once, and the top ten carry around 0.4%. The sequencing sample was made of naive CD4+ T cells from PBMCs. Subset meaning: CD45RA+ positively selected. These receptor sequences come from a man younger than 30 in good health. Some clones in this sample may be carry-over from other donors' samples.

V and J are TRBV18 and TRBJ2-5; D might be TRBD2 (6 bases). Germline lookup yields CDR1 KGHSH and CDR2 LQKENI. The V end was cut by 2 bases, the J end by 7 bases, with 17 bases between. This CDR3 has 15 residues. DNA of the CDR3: TGTGCCAGCTCACCATCCGTGGGAGGAAGGGGGACCCAGTACTTC. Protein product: CASSPSVGGRGTQYF.

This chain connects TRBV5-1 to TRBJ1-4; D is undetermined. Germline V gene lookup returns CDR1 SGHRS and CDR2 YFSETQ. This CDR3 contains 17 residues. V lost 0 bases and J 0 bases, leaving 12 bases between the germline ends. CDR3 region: CASSLAPFSSTNEKLFF. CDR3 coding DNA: TGCGCCAGCAGCTTGGCCCCCTTCAGCTCAACTAATGAAAAACTGTTTTTT.

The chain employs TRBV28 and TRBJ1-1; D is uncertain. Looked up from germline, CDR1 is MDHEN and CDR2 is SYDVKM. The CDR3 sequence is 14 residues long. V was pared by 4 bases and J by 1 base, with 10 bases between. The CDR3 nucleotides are TGTGCCAGCAGTTCCCCTCCAGAGAACACTGAAGCTTTCTTT. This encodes CASSSPPENTEAFF. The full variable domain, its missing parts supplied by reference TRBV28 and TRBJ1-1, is DVKVTQSSRYLVKRTGEKVFLECVQDMDHENMFWYRQDPGLGLRLIYFSYDVKMKEKGDIPEGYSVSREKKERFSLILESASTNQTSMYLCASSSPPENTEAFFGQGTRLTVV.

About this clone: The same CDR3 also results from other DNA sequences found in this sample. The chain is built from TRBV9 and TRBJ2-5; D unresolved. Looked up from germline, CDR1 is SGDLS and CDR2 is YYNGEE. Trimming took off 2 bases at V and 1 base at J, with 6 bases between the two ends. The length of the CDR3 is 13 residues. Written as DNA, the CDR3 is TGTGCCAGCAGCGTCGGGTTCCAAGAGACCCAGTACTTC. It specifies CASSVGFQETQYF.

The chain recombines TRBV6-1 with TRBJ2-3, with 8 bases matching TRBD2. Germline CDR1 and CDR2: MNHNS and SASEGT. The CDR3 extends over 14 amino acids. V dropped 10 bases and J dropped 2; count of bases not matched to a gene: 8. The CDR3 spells CATESGGTTDTQYF. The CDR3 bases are TGTGCCACCGAATCGGGGGGGACCACAGATACGCAGTATTTT.

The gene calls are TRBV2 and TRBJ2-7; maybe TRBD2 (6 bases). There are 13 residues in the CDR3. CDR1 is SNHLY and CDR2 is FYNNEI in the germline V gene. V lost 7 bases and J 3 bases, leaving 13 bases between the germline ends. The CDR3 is CASIPGLLYEQYF. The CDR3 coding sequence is TGTGCCAGCATACCGGGACTTCTCTACGAGCAGTACTTC.

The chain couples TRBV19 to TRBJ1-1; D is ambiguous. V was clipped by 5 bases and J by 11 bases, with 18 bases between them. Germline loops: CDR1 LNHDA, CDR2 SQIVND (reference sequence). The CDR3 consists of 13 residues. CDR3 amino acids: CASSPITLGEAFF. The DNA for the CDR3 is TGTGCCAGTAGTCCCATAACTCTTGGGGAGGCTTTCTTT.

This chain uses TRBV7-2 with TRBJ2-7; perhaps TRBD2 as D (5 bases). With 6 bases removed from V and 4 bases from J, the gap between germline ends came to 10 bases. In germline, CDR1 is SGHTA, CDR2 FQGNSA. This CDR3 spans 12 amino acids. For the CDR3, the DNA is TGTGCCAGCAGTCTTAAGCGGTACGAGCAGTACTTC. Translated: CASSLKRYEQYF. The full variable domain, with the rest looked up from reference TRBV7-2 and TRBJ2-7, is GAGVSQSPSNKVTEKGKDVELRCDPISGHTALYWYRQSLGQGLEFLIYFQGNSAPDKSGLPSDRFSAERTGGSVSTLTIQRTQQEDSAVYLCASSLKRYEQYFGPGTRLTVT.

CDR3 in amino acids: CASGGTTGTDTQYF. CDR3 DNA: TGTGCCAGCGGCGGGACCACTGGAACAGATACGCAGTATTTT. The chain combines TRBV5-4 with TRBJ2-3, with a tentative D call TRBD2 (6 bases). V lost 7 bases, J lost 3 bases, and 15 bases lay in between. The CDR3 runs 14 residues. The V gene's germline CDR1 is SGHNT and CDR2 YYREEE (reference sequence).

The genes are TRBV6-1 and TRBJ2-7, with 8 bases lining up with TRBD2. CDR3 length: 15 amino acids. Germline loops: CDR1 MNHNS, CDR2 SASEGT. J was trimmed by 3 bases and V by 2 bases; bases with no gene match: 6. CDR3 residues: CASSEPGLGVYEQYF. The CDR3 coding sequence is TGTGCCAGCAGTGAACCGGGACTAGGGGTCTACGAGCAGTACTTC.

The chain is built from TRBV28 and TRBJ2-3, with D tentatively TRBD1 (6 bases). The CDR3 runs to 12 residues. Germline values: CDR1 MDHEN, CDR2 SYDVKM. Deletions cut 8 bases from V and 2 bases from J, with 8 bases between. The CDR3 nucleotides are TGTGCCAGCGGACAGAACACAGATACGCAGTATTTT. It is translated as CASGQNTDTQYF. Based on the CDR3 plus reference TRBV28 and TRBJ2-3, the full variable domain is DVKVTQSSRYLVKRTGEKVFLECVQDMDHENMFWYRQDPGLGLRLIYFSYDVKMKEKGDIPEGYSVSREKKERFSLILESASTNQTSMYLCASGQNTDTQYFGPGTRLTVL.

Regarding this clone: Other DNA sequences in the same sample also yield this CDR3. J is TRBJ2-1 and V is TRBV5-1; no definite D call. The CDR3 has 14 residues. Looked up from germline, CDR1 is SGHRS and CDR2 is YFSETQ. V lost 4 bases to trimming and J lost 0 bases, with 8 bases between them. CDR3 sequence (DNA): TGCGCCAGCAGCCCGTTAAGCTCCTACAATGAGCAGTTCTTC. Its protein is CASSPLSSYNEQFF.

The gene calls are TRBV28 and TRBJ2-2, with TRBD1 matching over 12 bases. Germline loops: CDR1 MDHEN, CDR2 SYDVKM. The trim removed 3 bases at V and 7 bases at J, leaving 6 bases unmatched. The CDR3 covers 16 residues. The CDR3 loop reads CASSFSGQGAIGELFF. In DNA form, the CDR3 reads TGTGCCAGCAGTTTTTCGGGACAGGGGGCAATCGGGGAGCTGTTTTTT.

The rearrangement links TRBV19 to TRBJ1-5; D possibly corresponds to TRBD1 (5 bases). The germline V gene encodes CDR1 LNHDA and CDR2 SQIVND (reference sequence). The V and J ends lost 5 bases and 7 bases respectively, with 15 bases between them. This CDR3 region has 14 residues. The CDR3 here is CASSPNSRGQPQHF. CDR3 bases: TGTGCCAGTAGTCCGAACTCCCGGGGGCAGCCCCAGCATTTT.

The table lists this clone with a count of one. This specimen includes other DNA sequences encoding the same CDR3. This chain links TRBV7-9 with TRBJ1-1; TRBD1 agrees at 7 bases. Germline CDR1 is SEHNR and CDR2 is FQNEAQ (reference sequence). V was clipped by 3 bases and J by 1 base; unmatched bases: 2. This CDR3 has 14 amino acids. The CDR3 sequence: CASSFGQANTEAFF. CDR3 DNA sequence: TGTGCCAGCAGCTTTGGACAGGCGAACACTGAAGCTTTCTTT. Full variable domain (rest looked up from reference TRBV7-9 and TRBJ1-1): DTGVSQNPRHKITKRGQNVTFRCDPISEHNRLYWYRQTLGQGPEFLTYFQNEAQLEKSRLLSDRFSAERPKGSFSTLEIQRTEQGDSAMYLCASSFGQANTEAFFGQGTRLTVV.

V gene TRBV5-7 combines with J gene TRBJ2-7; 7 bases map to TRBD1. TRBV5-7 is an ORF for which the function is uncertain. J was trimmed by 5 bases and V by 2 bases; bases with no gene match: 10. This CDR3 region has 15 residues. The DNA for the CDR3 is TGTGCCAGCAGCTTTGGGACAGCTCCTATAGACGAGCAGTACTTC. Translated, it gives CASSFGTAPIDEQYF.

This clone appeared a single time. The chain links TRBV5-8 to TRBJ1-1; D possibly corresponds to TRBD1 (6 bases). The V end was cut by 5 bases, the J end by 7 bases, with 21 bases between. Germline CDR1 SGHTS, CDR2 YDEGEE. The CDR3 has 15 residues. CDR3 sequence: CASRNFTGSKIEAFF. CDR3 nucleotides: TGTGCCAGCAGAAATTTTACAGGGAGTAAAATTGAAGCTTTCTTT.

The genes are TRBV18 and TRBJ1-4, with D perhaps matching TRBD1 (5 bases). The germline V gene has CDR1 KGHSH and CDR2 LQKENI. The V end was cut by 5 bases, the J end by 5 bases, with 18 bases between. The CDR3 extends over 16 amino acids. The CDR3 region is CASSSKVRGLNEKLFF. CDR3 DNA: TGTGCCAGCTCATCGAAGGTGAGGGGCCTGAATGAAAAACTGTTTTTT.

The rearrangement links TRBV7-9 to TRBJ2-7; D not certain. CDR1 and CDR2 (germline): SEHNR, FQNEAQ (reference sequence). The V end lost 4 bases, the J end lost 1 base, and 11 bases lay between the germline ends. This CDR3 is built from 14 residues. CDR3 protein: CASSSDPLSYEQYF. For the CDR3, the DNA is TGTGCCAGCAGCTCTGACCCCCTTTCCTACGAGCAGTACTTC.

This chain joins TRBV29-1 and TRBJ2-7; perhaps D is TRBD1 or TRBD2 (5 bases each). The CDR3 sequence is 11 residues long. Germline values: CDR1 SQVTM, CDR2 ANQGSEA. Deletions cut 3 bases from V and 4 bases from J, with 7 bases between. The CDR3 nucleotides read TGCAGCGTTGATTGGGGGTACGAGCAGTACTTC. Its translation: CSVDWGYEQYF.

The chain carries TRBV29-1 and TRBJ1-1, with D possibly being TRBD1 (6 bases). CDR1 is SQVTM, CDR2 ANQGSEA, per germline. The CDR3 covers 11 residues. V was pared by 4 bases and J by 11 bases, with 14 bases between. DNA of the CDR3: TGCAGCGTTGGGGGGCGTCCTGTTGCTTTCTTT. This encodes CSVGGRPVAFF.

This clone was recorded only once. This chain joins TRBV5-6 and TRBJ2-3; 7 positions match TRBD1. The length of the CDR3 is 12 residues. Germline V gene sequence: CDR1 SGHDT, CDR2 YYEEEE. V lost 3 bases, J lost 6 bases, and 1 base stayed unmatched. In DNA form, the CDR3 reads TGTGCCAGCAGCTCCAGGGGGGATACGCAGTATTTT. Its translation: CASSSRGDTQYF.

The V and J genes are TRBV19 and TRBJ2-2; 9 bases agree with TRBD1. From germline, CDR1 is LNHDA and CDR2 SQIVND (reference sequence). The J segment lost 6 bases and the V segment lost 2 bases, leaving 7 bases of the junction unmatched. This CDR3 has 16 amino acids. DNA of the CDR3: TGTGCCAGTAGTATATTTGGGACAGGGTATTCCGGGGAGCTGTTTTTT. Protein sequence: CASSIFGTGYSGELFF.

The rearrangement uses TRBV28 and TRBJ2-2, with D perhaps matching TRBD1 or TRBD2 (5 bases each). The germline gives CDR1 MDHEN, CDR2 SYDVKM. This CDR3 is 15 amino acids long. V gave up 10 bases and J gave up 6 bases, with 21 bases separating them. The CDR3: CATRTGGVGAGELFF. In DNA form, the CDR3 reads TGTGCCACCCGCACAGGAGGTGTGGGAGCCGGGGAGCTGTTTTTT.

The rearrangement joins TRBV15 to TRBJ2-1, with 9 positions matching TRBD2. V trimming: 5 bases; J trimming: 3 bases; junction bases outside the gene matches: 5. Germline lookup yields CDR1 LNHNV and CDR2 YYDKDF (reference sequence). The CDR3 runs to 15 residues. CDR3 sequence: CATSAGTSYYNEQFF. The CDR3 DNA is TGTGCCACCAGCGCCGGGACTAGCTACTACAATGAGCAGTTCTTC.

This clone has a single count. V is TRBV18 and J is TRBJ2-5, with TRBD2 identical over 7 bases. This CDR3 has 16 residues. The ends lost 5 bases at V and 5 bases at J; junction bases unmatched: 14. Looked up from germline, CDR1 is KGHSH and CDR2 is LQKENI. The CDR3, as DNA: TGTGCCAGCTCAGAGCGGGACGCCGGGGTGGGGGAGACCCAGTACTTC. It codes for CASSERDAGVGETQYF.